The source of this T cell receptor (beta chain) is a study of cytomegalovirus exposure and HLA in healthy donors. Details on this clone: Its antigen remains unidentified.

Germline CDR1 reads SNHLY; CDR2 reads FYNNEI. The CDR3 runs to 14 residues. The trim removed 7 bases at V and 2 bases at J, leaving 6 bases unmatched. The PCR contained 60 Vbeta and 13 Jbeta primers. The method was immunoSEQ multiplex PCR; TCRdb's version includes in-frame clones alone and lacks a portion of them. The table lists a few hundred thousand clones, over 90% of them singletons. Findings and limits, study-wide: TCR beta chains numbering roughly 150 were designated cytomegalovirus-associated. Rates of TCR association differed by HLA locus in a later analysis, with DRB1 highest and HLA-C lowest. A later analysis found most CMV-associated TCR beta chains apparently HLA-restricted.

The clonotype was recovered from a girl aged 2 to 9 in good health and CMV-seronegative. The chain joins TRBV2 to TRBJ2-7; 9 bases are a match to TRBD1. The sequenced sample consisted of PBMCs. CDR3 coding DNA: TGTGCCAGCACCGGGACAGGGCGGACCTACGAGCAGTACTTC. Translation: CASTGTGRTYEQYF.